This T cell receptor (beta chain) was identified during a study of graft-versus-host responses after intestinal transplantation. Study-level background: Recipients underwent multivisceral, liver-intestinal, or isolated intestinal transplants. Tacrolimus plus steroids were given to all recipients for around three years, preceded by anti-thymocyte globulin induction.

Study-wide results and caveats: With peak circulating GvH clone levels came an association with early post-transplant HvG declines. Where graft-donor T cell macrochimerism was present, patients had high graft-versus-host to host-versus-graft clonal ratios in allografts.

Produced via immunoSEQ multiplex PCR; TCRdb's table is partial and in-frame only. The data show about 96,000 clones, about nine tenths seen once. The germline V gene encodes CDR1 MDHEN and CDR2 SYDVKM. The CDR3 contains 14 residues. With 6 bases removed from V and 0 bases from J, the gap between germline ends came to 11 bases. A remark on this clone: Its target is unknown.

The sample in question was unstimulated CD4+ T cells sorted from spleen or lymph node cells, obtained before intestinal transplant. The receptor's source is a human donor who received an intestinal transplant. The V call is TRBV28, the J call TRBJ1-1, with D tentatively TRBD1 (6 bases). Written as DNA, the CDR3 is TGTGCCAGCAGCGGACAGCCGCTGAACACTGAAGCTTTCTTT. Protein sequence: CASSGQPLNTEAFF.